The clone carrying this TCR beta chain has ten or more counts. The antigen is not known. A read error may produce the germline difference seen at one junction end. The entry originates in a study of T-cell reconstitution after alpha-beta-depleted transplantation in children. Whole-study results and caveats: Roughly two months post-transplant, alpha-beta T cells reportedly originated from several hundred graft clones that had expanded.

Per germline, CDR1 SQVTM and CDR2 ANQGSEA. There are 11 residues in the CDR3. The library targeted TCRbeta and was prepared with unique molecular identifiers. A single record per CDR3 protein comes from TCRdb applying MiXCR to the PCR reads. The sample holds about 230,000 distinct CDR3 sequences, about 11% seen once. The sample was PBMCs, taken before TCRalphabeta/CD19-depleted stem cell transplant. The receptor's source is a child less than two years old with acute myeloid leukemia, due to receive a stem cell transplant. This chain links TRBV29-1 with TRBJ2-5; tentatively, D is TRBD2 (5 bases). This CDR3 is CSTVGVETHYF. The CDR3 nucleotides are TGCAGTACCGTCGGGGTAGAGACCCATTACTTC.